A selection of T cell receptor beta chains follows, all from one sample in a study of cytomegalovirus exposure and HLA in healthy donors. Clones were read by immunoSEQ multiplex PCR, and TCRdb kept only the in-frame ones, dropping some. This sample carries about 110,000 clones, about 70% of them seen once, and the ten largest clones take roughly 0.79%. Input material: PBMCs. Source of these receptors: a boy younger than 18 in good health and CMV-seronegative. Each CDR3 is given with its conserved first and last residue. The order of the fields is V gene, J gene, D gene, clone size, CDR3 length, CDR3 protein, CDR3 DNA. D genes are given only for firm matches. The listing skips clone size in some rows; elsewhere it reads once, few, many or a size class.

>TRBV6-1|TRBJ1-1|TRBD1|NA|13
CASSELYRGLTFF
TGTGCCAGCAGTGAATTGTACAGGGGGCTTACTTTCTTT
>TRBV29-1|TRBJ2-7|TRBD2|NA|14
CSVRGLAGEYEQYF
TGCAGCGTTCGTGGACTAGCGGGGGAATACGAGCAGTACTTC
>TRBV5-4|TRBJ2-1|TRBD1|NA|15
CASSPTGSSYNEQFF
TGTGCCAGCAGCCCGACAGGGAGCTCCTACAATGAGCAGTTCTTC
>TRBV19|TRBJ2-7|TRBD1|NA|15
CASSSLGQEFYEQYF
TGTGCCAGTAGTTCCCTGGGACAGGAGTTCTACGAGCAGTACTTC
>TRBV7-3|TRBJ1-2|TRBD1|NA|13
CASSPTGRYGYTF
TGTGCCAGCAGCCCGACAGGGAGGTATGGCTACACCTTC
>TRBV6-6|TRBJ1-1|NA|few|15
CASSYTQTGNTEAFF
TGTGCCAGCAGTTACACACAGACAGGGAACACTGAAGCTTTCTTT
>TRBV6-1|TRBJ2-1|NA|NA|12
CASVTMYNEQFF
TGTGCCAGCGTAACAATGTACAATGAGCAGTTCTTC
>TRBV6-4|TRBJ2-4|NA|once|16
CASSEQAEGAKNIQYF
TGTGCCAGCAGTGAACAAGCGGAGGGAGCCAAAAACATTCAGTACTTC
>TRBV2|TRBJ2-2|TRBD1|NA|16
CASSEVGTANTGELFF
TGTGCCAGCAGTGAAGTCGGGACAGCGAACACCGGGGAGCTGTTTTTT
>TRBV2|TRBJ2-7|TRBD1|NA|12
CASGQGPVEQYF
TGTGCCAGCGGACAGGGGCCTGTCGAGCAGTACTTC
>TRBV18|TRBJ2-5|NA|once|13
CASSTLGGETQYF
TGTGCCAGCTCAACCCTGGGAGGTGAGACCCAGTACTTC
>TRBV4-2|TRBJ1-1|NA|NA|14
CASSQYSVRTEAFF
TGTGCCAGCAGCCAATATTCAGTCCGCACTGAAGCTTTCTTT
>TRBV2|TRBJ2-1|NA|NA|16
CAIPKARSSSYNEQFF
TGTGCCATCCCAAAAGCCCGGTCGTCCTCCTACAATGAGCAGTTCTTC
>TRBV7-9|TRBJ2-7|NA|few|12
CASSLGSYEQYF
TGTGCCAGCAGCTTAGGTAGCTACGAGCAGTACTTC
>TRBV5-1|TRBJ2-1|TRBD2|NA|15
CASSPGLAVPDEQFF
TGCGCCAGCAGCCCCGGACTAGCGGTCCCGGATGAGCAGTTCTTC
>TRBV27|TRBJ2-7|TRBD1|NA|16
CASSHQIGTGAYEQYF
TGTGCCAGCAGTCATCAAATCGGGACAGGGGCCTACGAGCAGTACTTC
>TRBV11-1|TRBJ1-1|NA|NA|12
CASSLERTEAFF
TGTGCCAGCAGCTTAGAGAGGACTGAAGCTTTCTTT
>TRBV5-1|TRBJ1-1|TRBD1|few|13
CASSSHRGTEAFF
TGCGCCAGCAGCTCCCACAGGGGCACTGAAGCTTTCTTT
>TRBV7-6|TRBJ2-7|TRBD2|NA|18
CASSLAGGGTFFSYEQYF
TGTGCCAGCAGCTTAGCCGGGGGGGGGACATTCTTCTCCTACGAGCAGTACTTC
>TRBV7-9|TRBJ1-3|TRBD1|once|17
CASSVGQGSSSGNTIYF
TGTGCCAGCAGCGTTGGACAGGGTTCAAGCTCTGGAAACACCATATATTTT
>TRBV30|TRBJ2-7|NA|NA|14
CAWSVQVGFLEQYF
TGTGCCTGGAGTGTACAAGTCGGGTTCCTAGAGCAGTACTTC
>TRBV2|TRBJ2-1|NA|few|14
CASSPGLTSNEQFF
TGTGCCAGCAGCCCGGGACTCACCTCCAATGAGCAGTTCTTC
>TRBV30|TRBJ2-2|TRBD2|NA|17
CAWSVPTSGAYTGELFF
TGTGCCTGGAGTGTACCGACTAGCGGGGCTTACACCGGGGAGCTGTTTTTT
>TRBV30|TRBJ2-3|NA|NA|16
CAWSVRWRVPTDTQYF
TGTGCCTGGAGTGTACGCTGGCGGGTACCCACAGATACGCAGTATTTT
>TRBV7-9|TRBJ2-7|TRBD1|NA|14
CASSGQGARYEQYF
TGTGCCAGCAGCGGACAGGGGGCGCGGTACGAGCAGTACTTC
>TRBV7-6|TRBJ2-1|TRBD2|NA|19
CASSSRTSGRAGSYNEQFF
TGTGCCAGCAGCTCGAGGACTAGCGGGAGGGCCGGGTCCTACAATGAGCAGTTCTTC
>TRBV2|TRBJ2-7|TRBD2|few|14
CASSSSGGPYEQYF
TGTGCCAGCAGTTCAAGCGGGGGGCCTTACGAGCAGTACTTC
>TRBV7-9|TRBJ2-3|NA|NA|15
CASSWGGQESDTQYF
TGTGCCAGCAGCTGGGGGGGACAGGAGAGTGATACGCAGTATTTT
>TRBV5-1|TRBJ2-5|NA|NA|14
CASSLSIPQETQYF
TGCGCCAGCAGCTTGTCTATCCCACAAGAGACCCAGTACTTC
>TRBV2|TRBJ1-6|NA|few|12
CASRGYNSPLHF
TGTGCCAGCCGGGGTTATAATTCACCCCTCCACTTT
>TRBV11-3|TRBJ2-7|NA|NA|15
CASSKLGGGQYEQYF
TGTGCCAGCAGCAAACTGGGCGGGGGCCAATACGAGCAGTACTTC